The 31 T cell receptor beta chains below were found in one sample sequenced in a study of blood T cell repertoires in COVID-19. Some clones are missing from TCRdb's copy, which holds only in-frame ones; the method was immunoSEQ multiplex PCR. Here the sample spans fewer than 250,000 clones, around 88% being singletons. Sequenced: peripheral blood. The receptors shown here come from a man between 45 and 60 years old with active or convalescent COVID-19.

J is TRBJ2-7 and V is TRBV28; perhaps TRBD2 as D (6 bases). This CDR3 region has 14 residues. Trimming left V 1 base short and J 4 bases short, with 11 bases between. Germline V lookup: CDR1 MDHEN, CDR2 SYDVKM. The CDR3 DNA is TGTGCCAGCAGTTTATCCGGGGGTCGATACGAGCAGTACTTC. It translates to CASSLSGGRYEQYF.

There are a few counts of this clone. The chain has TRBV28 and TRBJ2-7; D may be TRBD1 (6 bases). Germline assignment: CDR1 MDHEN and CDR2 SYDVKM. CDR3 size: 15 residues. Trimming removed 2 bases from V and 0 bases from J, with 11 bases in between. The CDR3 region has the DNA TGTGCCAGCAGTTTAGAGGGGGATGGCTCCTACGAGCAGTACTTC. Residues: CASSLEGDGSYEQYF.

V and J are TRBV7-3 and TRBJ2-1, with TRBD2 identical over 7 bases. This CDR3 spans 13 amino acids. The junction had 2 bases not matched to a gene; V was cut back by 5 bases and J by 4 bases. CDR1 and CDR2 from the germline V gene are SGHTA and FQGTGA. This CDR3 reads CASSLGLYNEQFF. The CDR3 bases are TGTGCCAGCAGCCTGGGACTATACAATGAGCAGTTCTTC.

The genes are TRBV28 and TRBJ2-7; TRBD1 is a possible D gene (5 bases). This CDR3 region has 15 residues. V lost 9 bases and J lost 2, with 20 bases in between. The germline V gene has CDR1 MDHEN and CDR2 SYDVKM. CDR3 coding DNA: TGTGCCAGTGAAGGGGCTAATAGAGTGCCCTACGAGCAGTACTTC. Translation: CASEGANRVPYEQYF. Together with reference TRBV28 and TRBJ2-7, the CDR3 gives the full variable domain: DVKVTQSSRYLVKRTGEKVFLECVQDMDHENMFWYRQDPGLGLRLIYFSYDVKMKEKGDIPEGYSVSREKKERFSLILESASTNQTSMYLCASEGANRVPYEQYFGPGTRLTVT.

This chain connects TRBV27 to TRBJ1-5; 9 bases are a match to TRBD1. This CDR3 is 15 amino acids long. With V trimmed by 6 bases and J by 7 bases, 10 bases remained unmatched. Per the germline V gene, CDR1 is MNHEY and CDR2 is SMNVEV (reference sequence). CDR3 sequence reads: CASSKGQGGWQPQHF. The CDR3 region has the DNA TGTGCCAGCAGCAAGGGACAGGGAGGATGGCAGCCCCAGCATTTT.

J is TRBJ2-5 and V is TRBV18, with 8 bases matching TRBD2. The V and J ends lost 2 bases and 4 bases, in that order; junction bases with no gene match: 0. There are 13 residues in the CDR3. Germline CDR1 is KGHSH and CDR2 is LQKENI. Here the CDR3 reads CASSPTSGETQYF. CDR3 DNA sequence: TGTGCCAGCTCACCAACTAGCGGAGAGACCCAGTACTTC.

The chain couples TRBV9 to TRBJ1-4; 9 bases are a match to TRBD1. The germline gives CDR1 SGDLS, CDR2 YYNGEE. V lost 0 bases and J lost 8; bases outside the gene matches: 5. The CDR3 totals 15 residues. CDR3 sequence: CASSVEGQGGEKLFF. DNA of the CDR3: TGTGCCAGCAGCGTAGAGGGACAGGGAGGGGAAAAACTGTTTTTT.

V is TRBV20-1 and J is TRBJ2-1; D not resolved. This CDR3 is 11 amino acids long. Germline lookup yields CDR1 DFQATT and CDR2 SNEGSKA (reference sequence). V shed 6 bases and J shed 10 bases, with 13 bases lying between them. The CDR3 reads CSAPRAGEQFF. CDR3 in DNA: TGCAGTGCCCCTAGAGCCGGGGAGCAGTTCTTC.

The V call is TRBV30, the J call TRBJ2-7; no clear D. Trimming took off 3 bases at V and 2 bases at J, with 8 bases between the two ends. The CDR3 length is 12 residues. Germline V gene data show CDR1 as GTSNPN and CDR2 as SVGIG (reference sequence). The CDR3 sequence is CAWSLVPYEQYF. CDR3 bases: TGTGCCTGGAGCCTCGTCCCCTACGAGCAGTACTTC.

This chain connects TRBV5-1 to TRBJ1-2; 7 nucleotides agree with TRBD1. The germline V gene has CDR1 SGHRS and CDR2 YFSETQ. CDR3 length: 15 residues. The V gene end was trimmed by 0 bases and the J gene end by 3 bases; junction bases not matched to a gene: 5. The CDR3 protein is CASSLASGGDYGYTF. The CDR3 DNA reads TGCGCCAGCAGCTTGGCCTCAGGGGGAGACTATGGCTACACCTTC.

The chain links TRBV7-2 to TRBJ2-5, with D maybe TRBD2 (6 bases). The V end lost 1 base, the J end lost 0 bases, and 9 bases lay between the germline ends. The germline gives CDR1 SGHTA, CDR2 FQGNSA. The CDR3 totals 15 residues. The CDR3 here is CASSLVGGNQETQYF. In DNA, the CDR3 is TGTGCCAGCAGCTTAGTGGGGGGAAACCAAGAGACCCAGTACTTC.

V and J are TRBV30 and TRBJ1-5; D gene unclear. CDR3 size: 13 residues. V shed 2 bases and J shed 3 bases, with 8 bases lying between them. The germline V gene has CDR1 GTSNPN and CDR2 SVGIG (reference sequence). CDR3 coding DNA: TGTGCCTGGAGTAGTCAGTACAATCAGCCCCAGCATTTT. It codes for CAWSSQYNQPQHF.

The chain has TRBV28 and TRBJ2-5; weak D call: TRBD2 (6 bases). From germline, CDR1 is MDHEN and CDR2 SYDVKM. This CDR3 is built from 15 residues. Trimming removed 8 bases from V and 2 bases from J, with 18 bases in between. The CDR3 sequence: CASHTSGLPQETQYF. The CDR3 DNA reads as TGTGCCAGCCACACTTCGGGACTTCCTCAAGAGACCCAGTACTTC.

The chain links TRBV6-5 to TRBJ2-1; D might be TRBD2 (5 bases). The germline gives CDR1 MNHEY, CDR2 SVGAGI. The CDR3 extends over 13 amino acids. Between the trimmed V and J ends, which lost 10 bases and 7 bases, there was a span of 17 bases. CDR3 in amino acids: CANGGSGLNEQFF. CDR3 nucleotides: TGTGCCAACGGCGGGTCTGGGTTGAATGAGCAGTTCTTC.

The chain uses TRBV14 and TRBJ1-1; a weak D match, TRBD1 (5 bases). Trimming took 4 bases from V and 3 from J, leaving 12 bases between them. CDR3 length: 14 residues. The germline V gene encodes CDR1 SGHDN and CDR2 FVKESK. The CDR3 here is CASSPGLVYTEAFF. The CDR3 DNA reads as TGTGCCAGCAGCCCGGGACTGGTGTACACTGAAGCTTTCTTT.

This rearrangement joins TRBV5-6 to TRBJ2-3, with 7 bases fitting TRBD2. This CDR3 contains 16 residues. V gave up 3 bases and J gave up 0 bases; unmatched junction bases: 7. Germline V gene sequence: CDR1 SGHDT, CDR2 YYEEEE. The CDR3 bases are TGTGCCAGCAGCTACCTCGGGGGGTCTAGCACAGATACGCAGTATTTT. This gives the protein CASSYLGGSSTDTQYF.

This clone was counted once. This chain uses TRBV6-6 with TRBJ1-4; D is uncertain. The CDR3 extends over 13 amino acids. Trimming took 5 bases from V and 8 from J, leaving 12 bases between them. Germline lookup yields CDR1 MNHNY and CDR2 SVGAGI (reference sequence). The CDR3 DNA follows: TGTGCCAGCAGTCGACTCGTACGGGAAAAACTGTTTTTT. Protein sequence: CASSRLVREKLFF.

The CDR3 protein is CASSSQGPGQPQHF. As DNA, the CDR3 is TGTGCCAGCAGCTCTCAGGGGCCGGGACAGCCCCAGCATTTT. The V gene is TRBV7-2, the J gene TRBJ1-5, with a tentative D call TRBD1 (6 bases). Trimming shortened V by 4 bases and J by 7 bases, and 14 bases separated the two germline ends. Germline V CDR1 and CDR2: SGHTA, FQGNSA. There are 14 residues in the CDR3.

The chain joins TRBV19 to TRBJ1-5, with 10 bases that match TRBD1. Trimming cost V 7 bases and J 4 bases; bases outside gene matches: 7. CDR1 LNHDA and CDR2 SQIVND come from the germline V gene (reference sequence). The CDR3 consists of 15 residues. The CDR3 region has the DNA TGTGCCAGTACGGACAGGGGGAGTTGGAATCAGCCCCAGCATTTT. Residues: CASTDRGSWNQPQHF.

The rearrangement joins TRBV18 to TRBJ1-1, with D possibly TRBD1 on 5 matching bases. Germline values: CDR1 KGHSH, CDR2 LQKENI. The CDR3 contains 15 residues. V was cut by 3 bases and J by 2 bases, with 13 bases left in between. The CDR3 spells CASSPGQHLNTEAFF. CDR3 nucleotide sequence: TGTGCCAGCTCACCGGGGCAACACCTTAACACTGAAGCTTTCTTT.

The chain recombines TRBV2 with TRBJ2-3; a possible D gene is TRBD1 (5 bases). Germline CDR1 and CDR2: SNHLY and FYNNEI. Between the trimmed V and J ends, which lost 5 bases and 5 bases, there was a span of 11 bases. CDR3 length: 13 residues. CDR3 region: CASSKGRIDTQYF. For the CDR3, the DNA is TGTGCCAGCAGTAAGGGGCGCATAGATACGCAGTATTTT.

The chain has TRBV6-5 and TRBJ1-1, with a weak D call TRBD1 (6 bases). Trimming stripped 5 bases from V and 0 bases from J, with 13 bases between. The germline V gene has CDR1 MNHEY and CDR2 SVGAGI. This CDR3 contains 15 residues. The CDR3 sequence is CASSPSQGLNTEAFF. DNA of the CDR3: TGTGCCAGCAGTCCCTCACAGGGATTGAACACTGAAGCTTTCTTT.

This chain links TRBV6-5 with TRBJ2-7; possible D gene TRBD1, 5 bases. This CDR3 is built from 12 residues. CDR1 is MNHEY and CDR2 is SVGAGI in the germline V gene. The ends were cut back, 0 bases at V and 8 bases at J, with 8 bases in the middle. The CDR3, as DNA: TGTGCCAGCAGTTACTCTCGACAGAAGCAGTACTTC. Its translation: CASSYSRQKQYF.

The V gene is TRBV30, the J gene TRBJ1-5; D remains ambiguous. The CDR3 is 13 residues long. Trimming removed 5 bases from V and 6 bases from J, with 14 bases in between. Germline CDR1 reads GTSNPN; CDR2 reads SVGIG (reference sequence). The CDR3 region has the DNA TGTGCCTGGGCGCGAGGTAGGTTTCAGCCCCAGCATTTT. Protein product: CAWARGRFQPQHF.

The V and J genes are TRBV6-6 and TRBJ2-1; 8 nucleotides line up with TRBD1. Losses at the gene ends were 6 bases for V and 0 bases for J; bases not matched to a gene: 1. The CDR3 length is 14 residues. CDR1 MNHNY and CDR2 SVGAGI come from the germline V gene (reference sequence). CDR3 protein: CASRGTGSYNEQFF. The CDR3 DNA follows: TGTGCCAGCAGAGGGACAGGCTCCTACAATGAGCAGTTCTTC.

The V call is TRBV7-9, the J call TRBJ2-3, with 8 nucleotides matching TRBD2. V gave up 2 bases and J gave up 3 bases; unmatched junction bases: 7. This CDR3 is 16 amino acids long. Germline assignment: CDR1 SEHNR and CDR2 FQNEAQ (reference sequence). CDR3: CASSLLIAGRTDTQYF. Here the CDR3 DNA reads TGTGCCAGCAGCTTATTAATAGCGGGGAGGACAGATACGCAGTATTTT.

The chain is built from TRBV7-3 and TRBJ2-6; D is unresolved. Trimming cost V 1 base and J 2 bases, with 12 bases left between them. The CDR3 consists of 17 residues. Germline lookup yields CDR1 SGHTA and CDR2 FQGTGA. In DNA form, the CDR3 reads TGTGCCAGCAGCTTAAGAACGTTCAGTGCTGGGGCCAACGTCCTGACTTTC. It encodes CASSLRTFSAGANVLTF. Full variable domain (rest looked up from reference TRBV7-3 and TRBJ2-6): GAGVSQTPSNKVTEKGKYVELRCDPISGHTALYWYRQSLGQGPEFLIYFQGTGAADDSGLPNDRFFAVRPEGSVSTLKIQRTERGDSAVYLCASSLRTFSAGANVLTFGAGSRLTVL.

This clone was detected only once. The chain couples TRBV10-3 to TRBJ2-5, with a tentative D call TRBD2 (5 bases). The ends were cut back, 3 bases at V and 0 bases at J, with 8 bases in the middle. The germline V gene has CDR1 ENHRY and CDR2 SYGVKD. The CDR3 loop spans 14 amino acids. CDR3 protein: CAISDYGDQETQYF. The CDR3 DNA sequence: TGTGCCATCAGTGACTACGGGGACCAAGAGACCCAGTACTTC.

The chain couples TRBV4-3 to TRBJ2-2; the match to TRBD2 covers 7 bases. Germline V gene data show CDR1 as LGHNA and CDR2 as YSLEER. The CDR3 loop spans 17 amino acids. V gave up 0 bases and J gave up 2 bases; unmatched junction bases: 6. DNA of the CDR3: TGCGCCAGCAGCCAAGATCAGGGCGGGGGTAACACCGGGGAGCTGTTTTTT. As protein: CASSQDQGGGNTGELFF.

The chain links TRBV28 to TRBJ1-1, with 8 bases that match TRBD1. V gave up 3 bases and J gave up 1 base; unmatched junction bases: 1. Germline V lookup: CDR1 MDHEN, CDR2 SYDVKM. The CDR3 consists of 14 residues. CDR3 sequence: CASSLGTGNTEAFF. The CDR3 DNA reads TGTGCCAGCAGTTTGGGGACAGGGAACACTGAAGCTTTCTTT. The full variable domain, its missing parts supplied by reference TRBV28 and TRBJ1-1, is DVKVTQSSRYLVKRTGEKVFLECVQDMDHENMFWYRQDPGLGLRLIYFSYDVKMKEKGDIPEGYSVSREKKERFSLILESASTNQTSMYLCASSLGTGNTEAFFGQGTRLTVV.

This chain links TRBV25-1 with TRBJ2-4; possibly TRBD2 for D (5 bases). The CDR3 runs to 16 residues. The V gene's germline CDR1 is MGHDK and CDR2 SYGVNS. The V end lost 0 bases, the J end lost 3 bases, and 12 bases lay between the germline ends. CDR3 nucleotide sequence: TGTGCCAGCAGTGAATATGAGGGCTTAGACAAAAACATTCAGTACTTC. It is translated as CASSEYEGLDKNIQYF.